This TCR beta chain was sequenced for a study of T cell changes during pregnancy in multiple sclerosis. The data were produced by immunoSEQ multiplex PCR, yet TCRdb's version contains in-frame clones alone and is incomplete. The top ten clones hold around 1.4% of a sample with about 80,000 clones, approximately 90% of them seen once. V lost 6 bases and J lost 1; bases outside the gene matches: 6. Germline CDR1 reads SGHTA; CDR2 reads FQGNSA. This CDR3 contains 16 residues. Source: peripheral blood, taken before pregnancy. The rearrangement links TRBV7-2 to TRBJ2-5; 12 bases match TRBD2. The sequence was obtained from a female donor with multiple sclerosis, enrolled in a pregnancy study. The CDR3 region is CASSPGTSGLQETQYF. The CDR3 DNA reads as TGTGCCAGCAGTCCCGGGACTAGCGGGCTCCAAGAGACCCAGTACTTC.